This is a list of T cell receptor beta chains from one sample in a study of shared clonotypes between healthy human individuals. Produced via immunoSEQ multiplex PCR; TCRdb's table is partial and in-frame only. The table has under 1,100,000 clones, approximately 70% seen once. Sequenced material: memory CD4+ T cells sorted from blood. Receptors were obtained from a man aged 18 to 29 in good health. Both conserved end residues are part of each CDR3. Fields, in order: J gene, D gene, V gene, clone size, CDR3 DNA, CDR3 protein. The D gene is left open where the match is weak. Size tells how often a clone was seen (once, few, many) or the class of an expanded clone, and some rows leave it out.

j_gene: TRBJ2-7
d_gene: TRBD2
v_gene: TRBV28
abundance: NA
CDR3nt: TGTGCCAGCAGTTCAATCCTAGCGGGGGTGCTATACGAGCAGTACTTC
CDR3aa: CASSSILAGVLYEQYF

j_gene: TRBJ2-7
d_gene: TRBD1
v_gene: TRBV28
abundance: NA
CDR3nt: TGTGCCAGCAGGGCCCCCGGGACAGGGGGCTTCGAGCAGTACTTC
CDR3aa: CASRAPGTGGFEQYF

j_gene: TRBJ1-2
d_gene: NA
v_gene: TRBV5-1
abundance: NA
CDR3nt: TGCGCCAGCAGCTCGGCGGTGGGGCCCTATGGCTACACCTTC
CDR3aa: CASSSAVGPYGYTF

j_gene: TRBJ2-7
d_gene: NA
v_gene: TRBV11-3
abundance: few
CDR3nt: TGTGCCAGCAGCCCCCAGAACGAGCAGTACTTC
CDR3aa: CASSPQNEQYF

j_gene: TRBJ2-3
d_gene: TRBD1
v_gene: TRBV25-1
abundance: NA
CDR3nt: TGTGCCAGCCTCGACAGGGGGACAGGACCTCTATTTTTT
CDR3aa: CASLDRGTGPLFF

j_gene: TRBJ1-3
d_gene: NA
v_gene: TRBV7-2
abundance: NA
CDR3nt: TGTGCCAGCAGCCACCCAGGGACTGGAAACACCATATATTTT
CDR3aa: CASSHPGTGNTIYF

j_gene: TRBJ2-2
d_gene: NA
v_gene: TRBV9
abundance: NA
CDR3nt: TGTGCCAGCACCTCTCCGGCAGGGCTAAACACCGGGGAGCTGTTTTTT
CDR3aa: CASTSPAGLNTGELFF

j_gene: TRBJ2-5
d_gene: NA
v_gene: TRBV10-2
abundance: NA
CDR3nt: TGCGCCAGCAGTGAAGGTGGGACCCAGTACTTC
CDR3aa: CASSEGGTQYF

j_gene: TRBJ2-3
d_gene: NA
v_gene: TRBV19
abundance: NA
CDR3nt: TGTGCCAGCCGGGGTCGCATGGCAGATACGCAGTATTTT
CDR3aa: CASRGRMADTQYF

j_gene: TRBJ2-7
d_gene: TRBD2
v_gene: TRBV7-9
abundance: NA
CDR3nt: TGTGCCAGCAGCTTGGGCGGCGGGGGGTCTGGCTACGAGCAGTACTTC
CDR3aa: CASSLGGGGSGYEQYF

j_gene: TRBJ2-1
d_gene: TRBD2
v_gene: TRBV18
abundance: few
CDR3nt: TGTGCCAGCTCAACCCGACTAGCGGGATACAATGAGCAGTTCTTC
CDR3aa: CASSTRLAGYNEQFF

j_gene: TRBJ1-1
d_gene: NA
v_gene: TRBV2
abundance: NA
CDR3nt: TGTGCCAGCAGTGACAGGTTGAACACTGAAGCTTTCTTT
CDR3aa: CASSDRLNTEAFF

j_gene: TRBJ2-5
d_gene: NA
v_gene: TRBV2
abundance: NA
CDR3nt: TGTGCCAGCAGTGTGGGGGGTGGAGGCCAAGAGACCCAGTACTTC
CDR3aa: CASSVGGGGQETQYF

j_gene: TRBJ2-2
d_gene: TRBD2
v_gene: TRBV10-1
abundance: many
CDR3nt: TGCGCCAGCCGTTTACTAGCGGGGGTATCCGGGGAGCTGTTTTTT
CDR3aa: CASRLLAGVSGELFF

j_gene: TRBJ1-4
d_gene: NA
v_gene: TRBV2
abundance: NA
CDR3nt: TGTGCCAGCAGTGAAACCCGGTGGAATGAAAAACTGTTTTTT
CDR3aa: CASSETRWNEKLFF

j_gene: TRBJ1-6
d_gene: TRBD1
v_gene: TRBV6-1
abundance: NA
CDR3nt: TGTGCCAGCAGCACAGGGGGTTATAATTCACCCCTCCACTTT
CDR3aa: CASSTGGYNSPLHF

j_gene: TRBJ2-7
d_gene: TRBD2
v_gene: TRBV6-1
abundance: once
CDR3nt: TGTGCCAGCAGTGAATTAGGGGTGACTAGCGTCTACGAGCAGTACTTC
CDR3aa: CASSELGVTSVYEQYF

j_gene: TRBJ2-5
d_gene: NA
v_gene: TRBV30
abundance: NA
CDR3nt: TGTGCCTGGAGTAGAACGGATACTCAAGAGACCCAGTACTTC
CDR3aa: CAWSRTDTQETQYF

j_gene: TRBJ2-6
d_gene: NA
v_gene: TRBV5-5
abundance: NA
CDR3nt: TGTGCCAGCAGCTTTCTTGGAAATGGGGCCAACGTCCTGACTTTC
CDR3aa: CASSFLGNGANVLTF

j_gene: TRBJ2-7
d_gene: NA
v_gene: TRBV7-9
abundance: NA
CDR3nt: TGTGCCAGCAGCTTAGATAGGGGCCCTATCTACGAGCAGTACTTC
CDR3aa: CASSLDRGPIYEQYF

j_gene: TRBJ2-4
d_gene: NA
v_gene: TRBV2
abundance: NA
CDR3nt: TGTGCCAGCAGTGCGGAGACAGGGTGGGGGGGTTTTGGCAAAAACATTCAGTACTTC
CDR3aa: CASSAETGWGGFGKNIQYF

j_gene: TRBJ1-4
d_gene: NA
v_gene: TRBV7-2
abundance: NA
CDR3nt: TGTGCCAGCAGTTCCGACAGGAGGAGCGAAAAACTGTTTTTT
CDR3aa: CASSSDRRSEKLFF

j_gene: TRBJ2-1
d_gene: TRBD2
v_gene: TRBV11-2
abundance: NA
CDR3nt: TGTGCCAGCAGGCGGACTAGCGGAGGCCACAATGAGCAGTTCTTC
CDR3aa: CASRRTSGGHNEQFF

j_gene: TRBJ2-7
d_gene: TRBD1
v_gene: TRBV27
abundance: NA
CDR3nt: TGTGCCAGCAGTCCACTCGTCCGGGACAGCTCCTACGAGCAGTACTTC
CDR3aa: CASSPLVRDSSYEQYF

j_gene: TRBJ1-4
d_gene: NA
v_gene: TRBV19
abundance: NA
CDR3nt: TGTGCCAGTAGTAAAAACAGGGATAATGAAAAACTGTTTTTT
CDR3aa: CASSKNRDNEKLFF

j_gene: TRBJ1-6
d_gene: NA
v_gene: TRBV7-9
abundance: NA
CDR3nt: TGTGCCAGCAGCTCCCAGGGACTCTATAATTCACCCCTCCACTTT
CDR3aa: CASSSQGLYNSPLHF

j_gene: TRBJ2-4
d_gene: TRBD1
v_gene: TRBV5-6
abundance: once
CDR3nt: TGTGCCAGCAGCCTCTACAGGGACAGAAAAAACATTCAGTACTTC
CDR3aa: CASSLYRDRKNIQYF

j_gene: TRBJ2-1
d_gene: NA
v_gene: TRBV6-6
abundance: NA
CDR3nt: TGTGCCAGCACCCTACGAAAAGGCCAGCTGTCGAATGAGCAGTTCTTC
CDR3aa: CASTLRKGQLSNEQFF

j_gene: TRBJ2-7
d_gene: NA
v_gene: TRBV4-3
abundance: once
CDR3nt: TGCGCCAGCAGCACCGACGGCAGCGAGCAGTACTTC
CDR3aa: CASSTDGSEQYF

j_gene: TRBJ2-7
d_gene: NA
v_gene: TRBV7-2
abundance: NA
CDR3nt: TGTGCCAGCAGCTTGTTCCAGGGGGAGCAGTACTTC
CDR3aa: CASSLFQGEQYF

j_gene: TRBJ2-2
d_gene: NA
v_gene: TRBV11-3
abundance: NA
CDR3nt: TGTGCCAGCAGCCCAGTCGGCGGGGAGCTGTTTTTT
CDR3aa: CASSPVGGELFF

j_gene: TRBJ2-1
d_gene: TRBD1
v_gene: TRBV10-3
abundance: NA
CDR3nt: TGTGCCATCAGGACAGGGGGGGGTAGTGATGAGCAGTTCTTC
CDR3aa: CAIRTGGGSDEQFF

j_gene: TRBJ2-3
d_gene: NA
v_gene: TRBV7-7
abundance: NA
CDR3nt: TGTGCTAGCAGCCCCGGAGGACGTTTGGATACGCAGTATTTT
CDR3aa: CASSPGGRLDTQYF

j_gene: TRBJ2-4
d_gene: NA
v_gene: TRBV21-1
abundance: NA
CDR3nt: TGTGCCAGCAGCAAATACAGCTCCCCAGGAGTCGGAGCCAAAAACATTCAGTACTTC
CDR3aa: CASSKYSSPGVGAKNIQYF

j_gene: TRBJ2-7
d_gene: TRBD1
v_gene: TRBV5-5
abundance: NA
CDR3nt: TGTGCCAGCAGCTTCGTCGCCGGGACAGGGAGACACGAGCAGTACTTC
CDR3aa: CASSFVAGTGRHEQYF

j_gene: TRBJ2-7
d_gene: NA
v_gene: TRBV6-6
abundance: many
CDR3nt: TGTGCCAGCAGTTACGGGACAAGTGGGTACGAGCAGTACTTC
CDR3aa: CASSYGTSGYEQYF

j_gene: TRBJ2-3
d_gene: NA
v_gene: TRBV10-3
abundance: NA
CDR3nt: TGTGCCATCAGCACGCGGCAGGGTACAGATACGCAGTATTTT
CDR3aa: CAISTRQGTDTQYF

j_gene: TRBJ2-2
d_gene: TRBD1
v_gene: TRBV5-1
abundance: NA
CDR3nt: TGCGCCAGCAGCGCAGGGGGCATTAGGAACACCGGGGAGCTGTTTTTT
CDR3aa: CASSAGGIRNTGELFF

j_gene: TRBJ2-5
d_gene: NA
v_gene: TRBV20-1
abundance: NA
CDR3nt: TGCAGTGTTATACAAGAGACCCAGTACTTC
CDR3aa: CSVIQETQYF

j_gene: TRBJ1-4
d_gene: NA
v_gene: TRBV5-1
abundance: NA
CDR3nt: TGCGCCAGCAGCTTGGAAATTGGAGTGGGAGAACTGTTTTTT
CDR3aa: CASSLEIGVGELFF

j_gene: TRBJ2-5
d_gene: NA
v_gene: TRBV7-2
abundance: many
CDR3nt: TGTGCCAGCAGCTTTAGGGTTCAAGAGACCCAGTACTTC
CDR3aa: CASSFRVQETQYF

j_gene: TRBJ1-1
d_gene: NA
v_gene: TRBV5-1
abundance: NA
CDR3nt: TGCGCCAGCAGCCGTCTAGGGGGTGGGAACACTGAAGCTTTCTTT
CDR3aa: CASSRLGGGNTEAFF

j_gene: TRBJ2-7
d_gene: TRBD1
v_gene: TRBV18
abundance: NA
CDR3nt: TGTGCCAGCTCCTTTCTGGACAGGGAGGAGCAGTACTTC
CDR3aa: CASSFLDREEQYF

j_gene: TRBJ1-2
d_gene: TRBD1
v_gene: TRBV6-5
abundance: NA
CDR3nt: TGTGCCAGCAGTCAGGGACAGGGACGAGGCTACACCTTC
CDR3aa: CASSQGQGRGYTF

j_gene: TRBJ2-5
d_gene: TRBD2
v_gene: TRBV7-9
abundance: few
CDR3nt: TGTGCCAGCAGCTTATCAGCTCGGACTAGCGGGAAGGTCCAAGAGACCCAGTACTTC
CDR3aa: CASSLSARTSGKVQETQYF

j_gene: TRBJ1-5
d_gene: NA
v_gene: TRBV7-7
abundance: NA
CDR3nt: TGTGCTAGCAGCTTAGTATGGGCCCGGAGTCAGCCCCAGCATTTT
CDR3aa: CASSLVWARSQPQHF

j_gene: TRBJ2-1
d_gene: NA
v_gene: TRBV10-2
abundance: NA
CDR3nt: TGCGCCAGCAGCGACTGGGCCTACAATGAGCAGTTCTTC
CDR3aa: CASSDWAYNEQFF

j_gene: TRBJ2-7
d_gene: NA
v_gene: TRBV7-3
abundance: NA
CDR3nt: TGTGCCAGCAGCTTATCCGGGGGCGTAAGCTACGAGCAGTACTTC
CDR3aa: CASSLSGGVSYEQYF

j_gene: TRBJ2-7
d_gene: NA
v_gene: TRBV7-2
abundance: NA
CDR3nt: TGTGCCAGCAGCCGCGACCGATTCTCCTACGAGCAGTACTTC
CDR3aa: CASSRDRFSYEQYF

j_gene: TRBJ2-1
d_gene: NA
v_gene: TRBV30
abundance: few
CDR3nt: TGTGCCTGGAGACCTATGAGCTCCTACAATGAGCAGTTCTTC
CDR3aa: CAWRPMSSYNEQFF

j_gene: TRBJ1-5
d_gene: NA
v_gene: TRBV2
abundance: NA
CDR3nt: TGTGCCAGCAGGGGAGGAACGCCCGGGGGCAATCAGCCCCAGCATTTT
CDR3aa: CASRGGTPGGNQPQHF

j_gene: TRBJ2-3
d_gene: TRBD1
v_gene: TRBV11-3
abundance: NA
CDR3nt: TGTGCCAGCAGCACGGGACAGCTAACAGATACGCAGTATTTT
CDR3aa: CASSTGQLTDTQYF

j_gene: TRBJ2-2
d_gene: NA
v_gene: TRBV2
abundance: NA
CDR3nt: TGTGCCAGCAGTGAACAGGGTCACACCGGGGAGCTGTTTTTT
CDR3aa: CASSEQGHTGELFF